This is a list of T cell receptor beta chains from one sample in a study of blood T cell repertoires in COVID-19. Here immunoSEQ multiplex PCR was the method, and the copy in TCRdb shows in-frame clones only, minus some. The sample has fewer than 150,000 clones, 84% seen once; the top ten hold about 8.1%. The sample taken for sequencing was peripheral blood. Every receptor here comes from a woman in her thirties or forties with acute or convalescent COVID-19. The CDR3 runs from the conserved cysteine through the conserved F or W. A D gene is named only where the DNA matches it firmly. Only part of the rows carry a size: once, few, many, or a class if the clone is expanded.

V gene	J gene	clone size	D gene	CDR3 DNA	CDR3 protein
TRBV12-5	TRBJ1-5	NA	NA	TGTGCTAGTGGTTCCCCTCGTTTCGGGCATTTT	CASGSPRFGHF
TRBV6-5	TRBJ1-5	NA	NA	TGTGCCAGCAGATCGGGAGGGGGTAATCAGCCCCAGCATTTT	CASRSGGGNQPQHF
TRBV2	TRBJ2-1	NA	TRBD2	TGTGCCAGCCACGCGGGGGTTTGGAATGAGCAGTTCTTC	CASHAGVWNEQFF
TRBV7-2	TRBJ2-7	NA	TRBD2	TGTGCCAGCAGCTTTAGCGGGGGAGGCTACGAGCAGTACTTC	CASSFSGGGYEQYF
TRBV6-5	TRBJ2-3	NA	NA	TGTGCCAGCACTTTGACAGGCATTAAAACAGATACGCAGTATTTT	CASTLTGIKTDTQYF
TRBV19	TRBJ1-2	NA	NA	TGTGCCAGTAGTCACAGGGAAGCTAACTATGGCTACACCTTC	CASSHREANYGYTF
TRBV7-9	TRBJ1-4	NA	NA	TGTGCCAGCAGCTCGATCGGGACAACTGAAAAACTGTTTTTT	CASSSIGTTEKLFF
TRBV7-2	TRBJ1-1	NA	NA	TGTGCCAGCAGCTCGATCGTAGCACGCACTGAAGCTTTCTTT	CASSSIVARTEAFF
TRBV30	TRBJ1-1	NA	NA	TGTGCCTGGTCGGGACACCTCACTGAAGCTTTCTTT	CAWSGHLTEAFF
TRBV7-2	TRBJ1-6	NA	NA	TGTGCCAGCAGCTTAGGGCGGTGGGATAATTCACCCCTCCACTTT	CASSLGRWDNSPLHF
TRBV6-5	TRBJ1-5	few	NA	TGTGCCAGCTGCGGCACACTCAATCAGCCCCAGCATTTT	CASCGTLNQPQHF
TRBV21-1	TRBJ2-2	NA	NA	TGTGCCAGCAGGGAGGGGCAGGGAGCGAACACCGGGGAGCTGTTTTTT	CASREGQGANTGELFF
TRBV2	TRBJ1-5	once	TRBD1	TGTGCCAGCAGCTCGGGGGACAGCGCATTAAATCAGCCCCAGCATTTT	CASSSGDSALNQPQHF
TRBV4-1	TRBJ1-6	NA	NA	TGCGCCAGCAGCCAAGATTCGCAGGGCCGGAATTCACCCCTCCACTTT	CASSQDSQGRNSPLHF
TRBV6-9	TRBJ2-1	NA	NA	TGTGCCAGCAGCCAGGACAATGAGCAGTTCTTC	CASSQDNEQFF
TRBV30	TRBJ1-1	NA	TRBD1	TGTGCCTGGAGTGTCTCCTCGACAGGGTCGGCTGAAGCTTTCTTT	CAWSVSSTGSAEAFF
TRBV6-5	TRBJ1-1	NA	NA	TGTGCCAGCAGTTACTCGACTTGGGCAGGGCGCACTGAAGCTTTCTTT	CASSYSTWAGRTEAFF
TRBV6-5	TRBJ1-3	NA	TRBD1	TGTGCCAGCAGTTTAGGGACAGACTCTGGAAACACCATATATTTT	CASSLGTDSGNTIYF
TRBV19	TRBJ1-1	once	NA	TGTGCCAGTAGTATAGGACAATTGAACACTGAAGCTTTCTTT	CASSIGQLNTEAFF
TRBV7-9	TRBJ1-6	NA	NA	TGTGCCAGCAGTTTACAGGGATATAATTCACCCCTCCACTTT	CASSLQGYNSPLHF
TRBV5-5	TRBJ2-2	NA	NA	TGTGCCAGCAGCTTGGGACTGAACACCGGGGAGCTGTTTTTT	CASSLGLNTGELFF
TRBV5-1	TRBJ2-5	NA	TRBD1	TGCGCCAGCACCAAATCAACCGGGACAGGGTGGATTTCTCAAGAGACCCAGTACTTC	CASTKSTGTGWISQETQYF
TRBV5-1	TRBJ1-6	NA	TRBD1	TGCGCCAGCAGCCCTAACGAGACAGGGGGTGGACGACGGTCACCCCTCCACTTT	CASSPNETGGGRRSPLHF
TRBV11-2	TRBJ1-6	NA	NA	TGTGCCAGCAGCTTAGTGACAGGCCCTAATTCACCCCTCCACTTT	CASSLVTGPNSPLHF
TRBV6-5	TRBJ1-6	NA	NA	TGTGCCAACGGACAGAGCCTTAATTCACCCCTCCACTTT	CANGQSLNSPLHF
TRBV19	TRBJ1-3	NA	NA	TGTGCCAGTAGTCCTTCCGGGGTTGGAAACACCATATATTTT	CASSPSGVGNTIYF
TRBV10-3	TRBJ2-3	NA	TRBD2	TGTGCCATCAGTGCTGGTGGCGGCGGGGGTTCGGGCACAGATACGCAGTATTTT	CAISAGGGGGSGTDTQYF
TRBV3-1/TRBV3-2	TRBJ2-7	NA	TRBD1	TGTGCCAGCAGGTGGACAGGGACCTACGAGCAGTACTTC	CASRWTGTYEQYF
TRBV9	TRBJ2-1	few	NA	TGTGCCAGCAGCGCAGGGGGAGGACTAGCCATAAGCTCCTACAATGAGCAGTTCTTC	CASSAGGGLAISSYNEQFF
TRBV7-9	TRBJ1-2	NA	NA	TGTGCCAGCAGCTTCGGAACCGAGGATGGCTACACCTTC	CASSFGTEDGYTF
TRBV2	TRBJ2-1	NA	NA	TGTGCCAGCAGTGCCCTGAATGAGCAGTTCTTC	CASSALNEQFF
TRBV5-8	TRBJ2-3	few	NA	TGTGCCAGCAGCCCTTCGGGGTCCTATACGCAGTATTTT	CASSPSGSYTQYF
TRBV27	TRBJ2-7	NA	TRBD1	TGTGCCAGCAGTTATAAGGACAGGGGTCACGAGCAGTACTTC	CASSYKDRGHEQYF
TRBV7-9	TRBJ2-1	NA	TRBD2	TGTGCCAGCAGCTTAAGATGGACTAGCGGACCCTACAATGAGCAGTTCTTC	CASSLRWTSGPYNEQFF
TRBV3-1/TRBV3-2	TRBJ2-3	NA	TRBD1	TGTGCCAGCAGCCAAGCTCGGACAGGGGGCGCCGGGACTAGTGTAGATACGCAGTATTTT	CASSQARTGGAGTSVDTQYF
TRBV3-1/TRBV3-2	TRBJ2-2	NA	TRBD2	TGTGCCAGCAGCCAAGCTCGGGGGGGCCCCGGGGAGCTGTTTTTT	CASSQARGGPGELFF
TRBV4-2	TRBJ2-3	NA	TRBD2	TGTGCCAGCAGCCAAGATTCAACTAGCGGGGGCTCCACAGATACGCAGTATTTT	CASSQDSTSGGSTDTQYF
TRBV18	TRBJ1-2	NA	NA	TGTGCCAGCTCACCGTCAGGCTACTATGGCTACACCTTC	CASSPSGYYGYTF
TRBV12-3/TRBV12-4	TRBJ2-7	NA	NA	TGTGCCAGCAGTTTAAGAGGGTACGAGCAGTACTTC	CASSLRGYEQYF
TRBV5-1	TRBJ2-5	few	TRBD2	TGCGCCAGCAGCTTGGATGGACTAGCGGGGGGTCAGACCCAGTACTTC	CASSLDGLAGGQTQYF
TRBV2	TRBJ1-1	NA	NA	TGTGCCAGCAGTTTCAGCAGGGGCACTGAAGCTTTCTTT	CASSFSRGTEAFF
TRBV5-1	TRBJ1-6	NA	NA	TGCGCCAGCAGCTTGGGTCTAAACTCCTATAATTCACCCCTCCACTTT	CASSLGLNSYNSPLHF
TRBV28	TRBJ1-4	NA	NA	TGTGCCAGCAGTGGCAGGCCGAATGAAAAACTGTTTTTT	CASSGRPNEKLFF
TRBV21-1	TRBJ2-5	once	NA	TGTGCCAGCAGCAAGGGGACTAGCGGGGGGGCCTCCATCAATGAGACCCAGTACTTC	CASSKGTSGGASINETQYF
TRBV9	TRBJ1-2	NA	NA	TGTGCCAGCAGCTTCGATAGGGCCGGGGGGCACTATGGCTACACCTTC	CASSFDRAGGHYGYTF